Listed below are T cell receptor beta chains from one sample, sequenced in a study of blood T cell repertoires in COVID-19. Clones were sequenced by immunoSEQ multiplex PCR, and TCRdb holds only the in-frame ones, with some missing. The repertoire includes 150,000 to 200,000 clones, about 84% of them detected once, and roughly 12% sits in the top ten. Sequencing was performed on PBMCs or T cells enriched from blood (not recorded which). These receptors all stem from a man in his fifties who had recovered from COVID-19. Each CDR3 is given with its conserved first and last residue. D genes are given only for firm matches. Clone size is stated in some rows and not others, as once, few, many or a class when expanded.

d_call	v_call	j_call	clone_size	cdr3_nt	cdr3_aa
-	TRBV29-1	TRBJ2-2	-	TGCAGCGTTGACGACCAGGACACCGGGGAGCTGTTTTTT	CSVDDQDTGELFF
-	TRBV5-1	TRBJ1-5	-	TGCGCCAGCAGCTTGTTCTCTCCAGGGTCCGGACAGCCCCAGCATTTT	CASSLFSPGSGQPQHF
TRBD2	TRBV3-1/TRBV3-2	TRBJ2-1	-	TGTGCCAGCAGCCCCGGGACTAGCGGGGGGGCGGGGCAGTTCTTC	CASSPGTSGGAGQFF
TRBD1	TRBV18	TRBJ1-2	-	TGTGCCAGCTCACCCGGACAGGGGAACTATGGCTACACCTTC	CASSPGQGNYGYTF
TRBD1	TRBV6-5	TRBJ1-2	once	TGTGCCAGCAGCCAGGGGGTTCTGAATGGCTACACCTTC	CASSQGVLNGYTF
-	TRBV4-1	TRBJ1-4	-	TGCGCCAGCAGCCTCCCGGCAAGGGGGGAAAAACTGTTTTTT	CASSLPARGEKLFF
-	TRBV4-1	TRBJ1-5	-	TGCGCCAGCAGCCAAAATCCCTCCGGGTTTGAGCCCCAGCATTTT	CASSQNPSGFEPQHF
-	TRBV6-1	TRBJ2-1	-	TGTGCCAGCAGTGATCCAAGGGGGGGGGCCCCCTACAATGAGCAGTTCTTC	CASSDPRGGAPYNEQFF
TRBD1	TRBV6-6	TRBJ1-2	-	TGTGCCAGCAGTTACTCGGACAGGGGGTTCTATGGCTACACCTTC	CASSYSDRGFYGYTF
-	TRBV25-1	TRBJ1-3	-	TGTGCCAGCAGTGATCTTAGGCGGGGCGGCCCCTCTGGAAACACCATATATTTT	CASSDLRRGGPSGNTIYF
-	TRBV7-6	TRBJ2-3	once	TGTGCCAGCAGCAGGGGGATAACGAGCCTGGATACGCAGTATTTT	CASSRGITSLDTQYF
TRBD1	TRBV10-1	TRBJ1-2	-	TGCGCCAGCAGCCCAGACAGGGGTCATGGCTACACCTTC	CASSPDRGHGYTF
-	TRBV15	TRBJ1-1	-	TGTGCCACCAGTTCCCCAGTCCCGAACACTGAAGCTTTCTTT	CATSSPVPNTEAFF
TRBD2	TRBV10-3	TRBJ2-5	-	TGTGCCTCCACCCCTAGCGGGGGGAGGGGAGAGACCCAGTACTTC	CASTPSGGRGETQYF
-	TRBV24-1	TRBJ1-1	-	TGTGCCACCAGTGAACGACAGAACACTGAAGCTTTCTTT	CATSERQNTEAFF
-	TRBV4-1	TRBJ1-2	-	TGCGCCAGCAGCCAAGTCGACAGCCGTGCAAGTCACACCTTC	CASSQVDSRASHTF